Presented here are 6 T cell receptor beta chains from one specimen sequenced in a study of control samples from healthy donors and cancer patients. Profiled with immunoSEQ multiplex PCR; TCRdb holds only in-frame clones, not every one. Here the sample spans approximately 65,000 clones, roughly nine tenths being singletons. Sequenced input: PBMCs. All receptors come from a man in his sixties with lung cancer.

CDR3 sequence: CASRDYRDTQYF. The CDR3 DNA reads as TGTGCCAGCAGGGACTACCGGGATACGCAGTATTTT. The chain carries TRBV2 and TRBJ2-3; TRBD2 might be the D (6 bases). Germline CDR1 is SNHLY and CDR2 is FYNNEI. The CDR3 is 12 residues long. V was shortened by 6 bases and J by 6 bases, with 10 bases between the two germline ends.

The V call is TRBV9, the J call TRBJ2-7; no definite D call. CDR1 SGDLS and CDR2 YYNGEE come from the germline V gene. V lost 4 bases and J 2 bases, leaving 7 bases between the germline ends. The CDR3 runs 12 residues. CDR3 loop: CASSPSTYEQYF. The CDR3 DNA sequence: TGTGCCAGCAGCCCGAGTACCTACGAGCAGTACTTC.

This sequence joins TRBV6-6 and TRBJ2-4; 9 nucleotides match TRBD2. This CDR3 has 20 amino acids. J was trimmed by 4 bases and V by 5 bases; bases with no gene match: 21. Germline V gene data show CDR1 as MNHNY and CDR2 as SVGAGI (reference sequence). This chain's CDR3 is CASSPRGAGGTSGWKNIQYF. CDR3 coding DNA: TGTGCCAGCAGTCCGAGGGGAGCGGGGGGCACCTCGGGATGGAAAAACATTCAGTACTTC.

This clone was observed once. The CDR3 bases are TGTGCCAGCAGCTTAGGGGGCGGGGTAGGAGAAAAACTGTTTTTT. Translated, it gives CASSLGGGVGEKLFF. J is TRBJ1-4 and V is TRBV7-2; D is possibly TRBD1 (5 bases). With 1 base removed from V and 8 bases from J, the gap between germline ends came to 14 bases. In germline, CDR1 is SGHTA, CDR2 FQGNSA. The CDR3 has 15 residues.

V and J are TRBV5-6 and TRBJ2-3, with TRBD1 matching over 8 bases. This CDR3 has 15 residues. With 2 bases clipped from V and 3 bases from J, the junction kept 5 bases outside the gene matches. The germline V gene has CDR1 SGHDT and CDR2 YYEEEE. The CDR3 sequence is CASSFQGAGTDTQYF. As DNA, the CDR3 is TGTGCCAGCAGCTTTCAGGGGGCCGGTACAGATACGCAGTATTTT.

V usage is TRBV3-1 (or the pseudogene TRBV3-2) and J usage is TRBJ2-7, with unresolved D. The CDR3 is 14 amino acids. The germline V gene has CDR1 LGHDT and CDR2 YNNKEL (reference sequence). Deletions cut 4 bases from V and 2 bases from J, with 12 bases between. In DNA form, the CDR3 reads TGTGCCAGCAGCCTAGGCAGGTCGACCTACGAGCAGTACGTC. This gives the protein CASSLGRSTYEQYV.